Below, 32 T cell receptor beta chains from the same sample are listed, as sequenced in a study of blood T cells in healthy people across ages. Then a second PCR, running roughly 7 to 11 cycles, was carried out with a sample-barcoded 5' primer and a J-beta primer mix. TCRdb re-analysed the 5' RACE reads in MiXCR, keeping a single row per CDR3 protein. The table lists 1,500,000 or so distinct CDR3 sequences, approximately 43% of them singletons. The sequenced material came from blood. These receptor sequences come from a woman younger than 35 in good health.

The chain joins TRBV6-2 or TRBV6-3 to TRBJ2-7; D not resolved. Trimming removed 6 bases at V and 0 bases at J, with 12 bases between. Germline values: CDR1 MNHEY, CDR2 SVGEGT. The CDR3 contains 14 residues. CDR3 nucleotide sequence: TGTGCCAGCAGGAACTTACTCATCTCCTACGAGCAGTACTTC. As protein: CASRNLLISYEQYF.

The sample holds a few counts of this clonotype. The J gene is TRBJ2-7, the V gene TRBV12-3 or TRBV12-4, with TRBD2 matching 11 bases. CDR3 length: 17 amino acids. The V segment lost 0 bases and the J segment 3 bases; nucleotides outside the gene matches: 7. CDR3 DNA: TGTGCCAGCAGTTTAGCCTTAGCGGGAGGGCTGTTCTACGAGCAGTACTTC. Encoded protein: CASSLALAGGLFYEQYF.

This clonotype was detected ten times or more. This chain links TRBV20-1 with TRBJ2-7; D is possibly TRBD2 (6 bases). The CDR3 consists of 12 residues. Germline V lookup: CDR1 DFQATT, CDR2 SNEGSKA (reference sequence). V lost 0 bases, J lost 4 bases, and 7 bases lay in between. CDR3: CSARDGGYEQYF. The DNA for the CDR3 is TGCAGTGCTAGAGATGGAGGGTACGAGCAGTACTTC.

This clonotype was counted at least ten times. The chain combines TRBV21-1 with TRBJ2-1. TRBV21-1 is a documented pseudogene. The CDR3 spans 12 residues. CDR3 sequence: CASSRSDNEQFF. CDR3 DNA sequence: TGCGCCAGCAGCCGCTCGGACAATGAGCAGTTCTTC.

This clonotype was detected only a few times. The rearrangement uses TRBV7-2 and TRBJ2-7; no reliable D call. Germline CDR1 and CDR2: SGHTA and FQGNSA. Trimming removed 4 bases at V and 0 bases at J, with 13 bases between. The CDR3 totals 15 residues. CDR3 loop: CASSSGLVGSYEQYF. DNA for the CDR3: TGTGCCAGCAGCTCCGGGCTAGTGGGCTCCTACGAGCAGTACTTC.

This clonotype was detected a few times. The chain carries TRBV4-1 and TRBJ2-7; 9 nucleotides agree with TRBD2. V lost 1 base, J lost 1 base, and 2 bases stayed unmatched. From germline, CDR1 is MGHRA and CDR2 YSYEKL. The CDR3 covers 15 residues. CDR3 residues: CASSQVLAGSYEQYF. DNA of the CDR3: TGCGCCAGCAGCCAAGTTCTAGCGGGGTCCTACGAGCAGTACTTC.

The genes are TRBV11-2 and TRBJ2-1; 10 nucleotides align to TRBD2. The CDR3 runs 17 residues. V shed 4 bases, J shed 2 bases, and the junction held 8 bases outside the gene matches. The germline CDR1 and CDR2 sequences are SGHAT and FQNNGV. The CDR3 nucleotides are TGTGCCAGCAGCTCCCAAAGCGGGAGGGATACCTACAATGAGCAGTTCTTC. Protein: CASSSQSGRDTYNEQFF.

This clonotype showed up just a few times. The chain employs TRBV20-1 and TRBJ1-2; D may be TRBD1 (5 bases). V gave up 6 bases and J gave up 4 bases, with 12 bases separating them. Germline V lookup: CDR1 DFQATT, CDR2 SNEGSKA (reference sequence). The CDR3 loop spans 12 amino acids. CDR3 nucleotide sequence: TGCAGTGCCCAGATGGGGCCCTATGGCTACACCTTC. It yields the protein CSAQMGPYGYTF.

The chain employs TRBV20-1 and TRBJ2-3; tentatively, D is TRBD2 (7 bases). Germline V gene data show CDR1 as DFQATT and CDR2 as SNEGSKA (reference sequence). The germline V and J ends were trimmed by 6 bases and 5 bases, with 18 bases remaining between them. The CDR3 sequence is 14 residues long. The CDR3: CSANKRGREDTQYF. CDR3 in DNA: TGCAGTGCAAACAAGAGGGGGAGGGAAGATACGCAGTATTTT.

The J gene is TRBJ1-1, the V gene TRBV9; D perhaps matches TRBD1 (6 bases). V was shortened by 3 bases and J by 10 bases, with 13 bases between the two germline ends. CDR1 and CDR2 (germline): SGDLS, YYNGEE. The CDR3 is 12 residues long. The CDR3 loop is CASSDHGGRAFF. The CDR3 DNA reads as TGTGCCAGCAGCGACCACGGGGGCAGAGCTTTCTTT.

The chain combines TRBV30 with TRBJ2-7, with D perhaps matching TRBD1 (6 bases). This CDR3 has 13 residues. Germline CDR1 reads GTSNPN; CDR2 reads SVGIG (reference sequence). With 0 bases removed from V and 5 bases from J, the gap between germline ends came to 11 bases. CDR3 nucleotide sequence: TGTGCCTGGAGTGTGCTATCAGGGGACGAGCAGTACTTC. Its translation is CAWSVLSGDEQYF.

This clonotype showed up many times. V and J are TRBV9 and TRBJ2-1, with 9 bases matching TRBD2. CDR3 size: 15 residues. V was clipped by 2 bases and J by 1 base; unmatched bases: 1. Germline assignment: CDR1 SGDLS and CDR2 YYNGEE. The CDR3 protein is CASSVSGGSYNEQFF. In nucleotides, the CDR3 is TGTGCCAGCAGCGTTAGCGGGGGTTCCTACAATGAGCAGTTCTTC.

The J gene is TRBJ2-7, the V gene TRBV6-2 or TRBV6-3; tentatively, D is TRBD2 (6 bases). The germline V and J ends were trimmed by 2 bases and 1 base, with 18 bases remaining between them. There are 17 residues in the CDR3. CDR1 and CDR2 (germline): MNHEY, SVGEGT. The CDR3 reads CASSYLKQGGLSYEQYF. The CDR3 DNA is TGTGCCAGCAGTTACCTCAAGCAGGGAGGACTTTCCTACGAGCAGTACTTC.

The chain uses TRBV3-1 and TRBJ2-2, with D possibly TRBD2 on 5 matching bases. Germline lookup yields CDR1 LGHDT and CDR2 YNNKEL (reference sequence). CDR3 size: 15 residues. Between the trimmed V and J ends, which lost 2 bases and 4 bases, there was a span of 11 bases. The CDR3 here is CASSQQPGSTGELFF. DNA of the CDR3: TGTGCCAGCAGCCAACAACCGGGGTCCACCGGGGAGCTGTTTTTT.

The chain carries TRBV9 and TRBJ1-1; D unresolved. This CDR3 comprises 14 residues. V was cut by 0 bases and J by 4 bases, with 10 bases left in between. Germline CDR1 is SGDLS and CDR2 is YYNGEE. CDR3 DNA sequence: TGTGCCAGCAGCGTAGGTTTTCTCGGCACTGAAGCTTTCTTT. This sequence encodes CASSVGFLGTEAFF.

A few counts support this clonotype. This rearrangement joins TRBV12-3 or TRBV12-4 to TRBJ1-1, with 7 bases identical to TRBD1. The trim removed 5 bases at V and 0 bases at J, leaving 6 bases unmatched. The CDR3 extends over 15 amino acids. CDR3 nucleotides: TGTGCCAGCAGTCGACAGGGAATAATGAACACTGAAGCTTTCTTT. The encoded protein is CASSRQGIMNTEAFF.

This clonotype was counted many times. V gene TRBV7-2 combines with J gene TRBJ2-1; TRBD2 agrees at 9 bases. The CDR3 length is 14 residues. Germline V lookup: CDR1 SGHTA, CDR2 FQGNSA. The junction had 3 bases not matched to a gene; V was cut back by 6 bases and J by 3 bases. The CDR3 sequence: CASRLAGFYNEQFF. The DNA of the CDR3 is TGTGCCAGCAGGCTAGCGGGATTCTACAATGAGCAGTTCTTC.

The chain has TRBV6-2 or TRBV6-3 and TRBJ2-3; D remains unclear. Germline CDR1 reads MNHEY; CDR2 reads SVGEGT. V was clipped by 2 bases and J by 2 bases, with 11 bases between them. The CDR3 is 15 residues long. CDR3 in amino acids: CASSYRAFYTDTQYF. In DNA form, the CDR3 reads TGTGCCAGCAGTTACCGAGCCTTTTACACAGATACGCAGTATTTT.

This chain uses TRBV4-3 with TRBJ1-2, with 9 bases identical to TRBD1. The CDR3 has 16 amino acids. Per germline, CDR1 LGHNA and CDR2 YSLEER. The V and J ends lost 1 base and 0 bases, in that order; junction bases with no gene match: 3. The CDR3 reads CASSQGGQGSNYGYTF. The CDR3 nucleotides read TGCGCCAGCAGCCAAGGGGGACAGGGTTCTAACTATGGCTACACCTTC.

The chain employs TRBV7-9 and TRBJ2-1; no clear D gene. Trimming pared 5 bases from V and 6 bases from J, leaving 11 bases between. Per the germline V gene, CDR1 is SEHNR and CDR2 is FQNEAQ (reference sequence). The CDR3 is 13 amino acids. The CDR3 reads CASSNNFLNEQFF. The CDR3 coding sequence is TGTGCCAGCAGCAATAACTTCCTCAATGAGCAGTTCTTC.

This chain uses TRBV10-3 with TRBJ2-5; D is undetermined. The V and J ends lost 5 bases and 5 bases respectively, with 9 bases between them. The CDR3 runs to 12 residues. Germline loops: CDR1 ENHRY, CDR2 SYGVKD. The CDR3 spells CAISPRLETQYF. The CDR3 DNA sequence: TGTGCCATCAGTCCCAGGCTGGAGACCCAGTACTTC.

This chain connects TRBV6-6 to TRBJ2-5; no clear D. This CDR3 contains 14 residues. The ends were cut back, 2 bases at V and 2 bases at J, with 9 bases in the middle. Germline CDR1 and CDR2: MNHNY and SVGAGI (reference sequence). CDR3: CASSYPARQETQYF. The CDR3 coding sequence is TGTGCCAGCAGTTACCCGGCCCGACAAGAGACCCAGTACTTC.

The gene calls are TRBV15 and TRBJ2-7; D gene unclear. With 1 base removed from V and 6 bases from J, the gap between germline ends came to 16 bases. The germline V gene encodes CDR1 LNHNV and CDR2 YYDKDF (reference sequence). This CDR3 contains 15 residues. CDR3 region: CATSRGRAQRSEQYF. In nucleotides, the CDR3 is TGTGCCACCAGCAGAGGAAGAGCCCAGAGAAGCGAGCAGTACTTC. The full variable domain, with the rest looked up from reference TRBV15 and TRBJ2-7, is DAMVIQNPRYQVTQFGKPVTLSCSQTLNHNVMYWYQQKSSQAPKLLFHYYDKDFNNEADTPDNFQSRRPNTSFCFLDIRSPGLGDTAMYLCATSRGRAQRSEQYFGPGTRLTVT.

The chain combines TRBV5-1 with TRBJ2-5, with D unclear. The tail of the sequence fits TRBJ2-7 better, so the J call may be wrong. This CDR3 is built from 15 residues. Germline V lookup: CDR1 SGHRS, CDR2 YFSETQ. Written as DNA, the CDR3 is TGCGCCAGCAGCTCTGAGACCGACCTTCTCTACGAGCAGTACTTC. Translated: CASSSETDLLYEQYF.

The V gene is TRBV30, the J gene TRBJ2-5; D not certain. The J call is doubtful: the DNA matches TRBJ2-7 better. This CDR3 comprises 13 residues. Germline V lookup: CDR1 GTSNPN, CDR2 SVGIG (reference sequence). In nucleotides, the CDR3 is TGTGCCTGGAGTGCGGCCATATCTGGCGAGCAGTACTTC. Translation gives CAWSAAISGEQYF.

This clonotype was recorded at least ten times. The V and J genes are TRBV29-1 and TRBJ1-2; D is uncertain. This CDR3 spans 11 amino acids. CDR1 and CDR2 from the germline V gene are SQVTM and ANQGSEA. Trimming left V 5 bases short and J 4 bases short, with 8 bases between. The CDR3 DNA reads TGCAGCGTTAGGACGGTCTATGGCTACACCTTC. Translating gives CSVRTVYGYTF.

This clonotype came up a few times. The chain combines TRBV20-1 with TRBJ1-1; perhaps TRBD1 as D (6 bases). The germline V gene has CDR1 DFQATT and CDR2 SNEGSKA (reference sequence). V was cut by 6 bases and J by 6 bases, with 14 bases left in between. This CDR3 comprises 12 residues. In DNA, the CDR3 is TGCAGTGCCCTGGGGGCGAGGCCTGAAGCTTTCTTT. Amino acids: CSALGARPEAFF.

The rearrangement links TRBV6-5 to TRBJ2-1; D is unresolved. This CDR3 is built from 15 residues. The V end lost 0 bases, the J end lost 0 bases, and 6 bases lay between the germline ends. Germline CDR1 reads MNHEY; CDR2 reads SVGAGI. CDR3 amino acids: CASSYSKSSYNEQFF. DNA for the CDR3: TGTGCCAGCAGTTACTCCAAGAGCTCCTACAATGAGCAGTTCTTC.

This sequence joins TRBV4-2 and TRBJ1-1; no firm D call. The CDR3 loop spans 13 amino acids. With 3 bases removed from V and 6 bases from J, the gap between germline ends came to 11 bases. The germline V gene has CDR1 LGHNA and CDR2 YNFKEQ. CDR3 sequence reads: CASSQRSIPEAFF. DNA of the CDR3: TGTGCCAGCAGCCAGAGGAGTATCCCTGAAGCTTTCTTT.

The V call is TRBV29-1, the J call TRBJ1-1, with D possibly TRBD1 on 5 matching bases. The germline CDR1 and CDR2 sequences are SQVTM and ANQGSEA. V lost 0 bases to trimming and J lost 4 bases, with 12 bases between them. This CDR3 contains 14 residues. CDR3 sequence reads: CSVEDQGLSTEAFF. The CDR3 DNA reads TGCAGCGTTGAAGATCAGGGACTAAGCACTGAAGCTTTCTTT.

The rearrangement uses TRBV7-3 and TRBJ2-7; D ambiguous. TRBJ2-5 matches the DNA end more closely, so the J call is doubtful. This CDR3 has 13 amino acids. Germline CDR1 reads SGHTA; CDR2 reads FQGTGA. The CDR3 spells CASSASPTETQYF. The CDR3 DNA reads TGTGCCAGCAGCGCCTCCCCTACAGAGACCCAGTACTTC.

This clonotype has only a few counts. The chain links TRBV12-3 or TRBV12-4 to TRBJ1-1; TRBD1 might be the D (6 bases). This CDR3 is 14 amino acids long. V was trimmed by 5 bases and J by 5 bases, leaving 15 bases between them. CDR3 in amino acids: CASSAQSRGTEAFF. For the CDR3, the DNA is TGTGCCAGCAGTGCCCAGTCCAGGGGAACTGAAGCTTTCTTT.